Listed here are 28 T cell receptor beta chains from one sample, sequenced in a study of blood T cell repertoires in COVID-19. Produced via immunoSEQ multiplex PCR; TCRdb's table is partial and in-frame only. The table shows 250,000 to 350,000 clones, with 90% occurring only once. The sample consisted of PBMCs or T cells enriched from blood (not recorded which). The receptors stem from a man aged 55-75 years who had recovered from COVID-19.

The chain has TRBV11-2 and TRBJ2-7; the match to TRBD2 covers 12 bases. The V segment lost 1 base and the J segment 3 bases; nucleotides outside the gene matches: 1. CDR3 length: 15 amino acids. CDR1 SGHAT and CDR2 FQNNGV come from the germline V gene. DNA for the CDR3: TGTGCCAGCAGCTTAGCGACTAGCGGGAGCTACGAGCAGTACTTC. This encodes CASSLATSGSYEQYF.

CDR3 region: CASSRGTDLLSGNTIYF. CDR3 DNA sequence: TGCGCCAGCAGCCGGGGGACAGACCTCTTGTCTGGAAACACCATATATTTT. The V and J genes are TRBV5-1 and TRBJ1-3; 7 bases match TRBD1. The germline CDR1 and CDR2 sequences are SGHRS and YFSETQ. The CDR3 contains 17 residues. Unmatched junction bases numbered 11, after V lost 4 bases and J lost 1 base.

The CDR3 here is CASSYDPSTGYRGYTF. In nucleotides, the CDR3 is TGTGCCAGCAGCTACGACCCTTCAACAGGGTATCGTGGCTACACCTTC. V and J are TRBV5-8 and TRBJ1-2; D perhaps matches TRBD1 (6 bases). Trimming removed 3 bases from V and 7 bases from J, with 22 bases in between. The V gene's germline CDR1 is SGHTS and CDR2 YDEGEE. CDR3 size: 16 residues.

J is TRBJ1-2 and V is TRBV19; 9 bases map to TRBD1. This CDR3 contains 15 residues. The V gene end was trimmed by 1 base and the J gene end by 3 bases; junction bases not matched to a gene: 3. Germline assignment: CDR1 LNHDA and CDR2 SQIVND (reference sequence). The CDR3 sequence: CASSIVYRGHYGYTF. The CDR3 DNA sequence: TGTGCCAGTAGTATAGTGTACAGGGGGCACTATGGCTACACCTTC.

This chain connects TRBV18 to TRBJ2-3; perhaps TRBD1 as D (5 bases). CDR3 length: 17 amino acids. V was pared by 0 bases and J by 0 bases, with 13 bases between. Germline assignment: CDR1 KGHSH and CDR2 LQKENI. The CDR3 DNA follows: TGTGCCAGCTCACCACCGTCAGGGTACAGGAGCACAGATACGCAGTATTTT. Its translation is CASSPPSGYRSTDTQYF.

CDR3: CASSERQGENTGELFF. CDR3 sequence (DNA): TGTGCCAGCAGCGAGCGACAGGGAGAGAACACCGGGGAGCTGTTTTTT. The chain has TRBV9 and TRBJ2-2; TRBD1 matches 7 bases. The ends lost 3 bases at V and 1 base at J; junction bases unmatched: 6. This CDR3 contains 16 residues. Germline values: CDR1 SGDLS, CDR2 YYNGEE.

The chain combines TRBV7-9 with TRBJ1-1; D not certain. Germline-derived CDR1 and CDR2 are SEHNR and FQNEAQ (reference sequence). Trimming removed 2 bases at V and 1 base at J, with 8 bases between. The CDR3 is 14 residues long. This CDR3 is CASSLTGTNTEAFF. In nucleotides, the CDR3 is TGTGCCAGCAGCTTAACGGGAACGAACACTGAAGCTTTCTTT.

V usage is TRBV10-3 and J usage is TRBJ2-7; 9 nucleotides align to TRBD2. V gave up 5 bases and J gave up 3 bases; unmatched junction bases: 5. This CDR3 has 14 amino acids. The germline gives CDR1 ENHRY, CDR2 SYGVKD. CDR3 loop: CAISSGGSNYEQYF. CDR3 in DNA: TGTGCCATCAGTAGCGGGGGGTCAAACTACGAGCAGTACTTC.

In its sample, this clone was seen once. The rearrangement uses TRBV15 and TRBJ2-3; TRBD1 agrees at 8 bases. CDR1 is LNHNV, CDR2 YYDKDF, per germline (reference sequence). The CDR3 sequence is 15 residues long. J lost 2 bases, V lost 3 bases, and 4 bases had no gene match. DNA for the CDR3: TGTGCCACCAGCAGGGACAGGGCCGCCACAGATACGCAGTATTTT. Its protein is CATSRDRAATDTQYF.

The chain employs TRBV12-3 or TRBV12-4 and TRBJ1-5, with D maybe TRBD1 (6 bases). V gave up 7 bases and J gave up 2 bases, with 9 bases separating them. The CDR3 covers 13 residues. The CDR3 DNA is TGTGCCAGCACCAGACAGGGCAATCAGCCCCAGCATTTT. Translated, it gives CASTRQGNQPQHF.

The rearrangement links TRBV5-4 to TRBJ2-5; D uncertain. This CDR3 comprises 11 residues. The V gene lost 4 bases and the J gene lost 5 bases, with 6 bases spanning the gap. Germline V gene sequence: CDR1 SGHNT, CDR2 YYREEE (reference sequence). The CDR3 DNA reads as TGTGCCAGCAGCCTTGCGGAGACCCAGTACTTC. It codes for CASSLAETQYF.

The genes are TRBV7-6 and TRBJ2-2; 14 bases line up with TRBD2. The CDR3 loop spans 17 amino acids. CDR1 is SGHVS, CDR2 FNYEAQ, per germline. J lost 4 bases, V lost 4 bases, and 5 bases had no gene match. CDR3 residues: CASSWGTSGRGTGELFF. CDR3 DNA sequence: TGTGCCAGCAGCTGGGGGACTAGCGGGAGAGGCACCGGGGAGCTGTTTTTT.

This clone was observed a handful of times. The chain recombines TRBV10-3 with TRBJ2-7; the D gene is possibly TRBD2 (6 bases). CDR1 ENHRY and CDR2 SYGVKD come from the germline V gene. The CDR3 loop spans 15 amino acids. Trimming stripped 4 bases from V and 1 base from J, with 14 bases between. CDR3 sequence (DNA): TGTGCCATCAGTGGCCTCGGGACTCGATCCTACGAGCAGTACTTC. Amino acid sequence: CAISGLGTRSYEQYF.

V gene TRBV7-9 combines with J gene TRBJ1-6, with a weak D call TRBD1 (5 bases). Germline V CDR1 and CDR2: SEHNR, FQNEAQ (reference sequence). Between the trimmed V and J ends, which lost 2 bases and 4 bases, there was a span of 18 bases. The CDR3 has 18 amino acids. The CDR3 DNA sequence: TGTGCCAGCAGCTTAAACGGGGGTCAATCGATTTATAATTCACCCCTCCACTTT. This gives the protein CASSLNGGQSIYNSPLHF.

The chain combines TRBV3-1 (or the pseudogene TRBV3-2) with TRBJ2-3, with unresolved D. This CDR3 contains 15 residues. V lost 2 bases, J lost 6 bases, and 15 bases lay in between. From germline, CDR1 is LGHDT and CDR2 YNNKEL (reference sequence). The CDR3 DNA is TGTGCCAGCAGCCAATACGTAACTACTTCGGATACGCAGTATTTT. This translates into CASSQYVTTSDTQYF.

V and J are TRBV7-9 and TRBJ2-5, with 10 bases identical to TRBD1. CDR1 and CDR2 (germline): SEHNR, FQNEAQ (reference sequence). CDR3 length equals 15 residues. Trimming took 2 bases from V and 5 from J; bases not matched to a gene: 5. The CDR3 sequence: CASSLWTGGEETQYF. CDR3 DNA: TGTGCCAGCAGCTTATGGACAGGGGGGGAGGAGACCCAGTACTTC.

V is TRBV5-1 and J is TRBJ1-2; TRBD1 aligns across 9 bases. Germline CDR1 SGHRS, CDR2 YFSETQ. V dropped 2 bases and J dropped 6; count of bases not matched to a gene: 2. The CDR3 contains 13 residues. DNA of the CDR3: TGCGCCAGCAGCTTCGGGACAGGGAATGGCTACACCTTC. Translated, it gives CASSFGTGNGYTF. Together with reference TRBV5-1 and TRBJ1-2, the CDR3 gives the full variable domain: KAGVTQTPRYLIKTRGQQVTLSCSPISGHRSVSWYQQTPGQGLQFLFEYFSETQRNKGNFPGRFSGRQFSNSRSEMNVSTLELGDSALYLCASSFGTGNGYTFGSGTRLTVV.

The chain recombines TRBV2 with TRBJ1-4; a weak D match, TRBD1 (6 bases). The germline CDR1 and CDR2 sequences are SNHLY and FYNNEI. V lost 4 bases and J lost 4, with 7 bases in between. The CDR3 is made up of 13 amino acids. The CDR3 spells CASSADSNEKLFF. In DNA, the CDR3 is TGTGCCAGCAGTGCGGACAGTAATGAAAAACTGTTTTTT.

This rearrangement joins TRBV5-1 to TRBJ1-3; possibly TRBD1 for D (5 bases). This CDR3 region has 16 residues. In germline, CDR1 is SGHRS, CDR2 YFSETQ. The V end lost 3 bases, the J end lost 9 bases, and 22 bases lay between the germline ends. CDR3 sequence: CASSSESPPQGGTIYF. The CDR3 bases are TGCGCCAGCAGCTCTGAATCCCCACCTCAGGGAGGCACCATATATTTT.

The rearrangement links TRBV5-6 to TRBJ2-4, with 7 bases aligning to TRBD2. The CDR3 spans 14 residues. V dropped 3 bases and J dropped 7; count of bases not matched to a gene: 7. Germline CDR1 SGHDT, CDR2 YYEEEE. CDR3 residues: CASSWGGTSNIQYF. The CDR3 DNA sequence: TGTGCCAGCAGCTGGGGGGGTACGTCCAACATTCAGTACTTC.

The rearrangement joins TRBV7-9 to TRBJ1-1; no definite D call. Germline CDR1 SEHNR, CDR2 FQNEAQ (reference sequence). The CDR3 spans 13 residues. The V and J ends lost 7 bases and 0 bases respectively, with 9 bases between them. The CDR3 loop is CASNPQLNTEAFF. DNA for the CDR3: TGTGCCAGCAATCCACAGTTGAACACTGAAGCTTTCTTT.

J is TRBJ2-3 and V is TRBV2; 7 bases fit TRBD2. Germline trimming cut 4 bases from V and 0 bases from J; bases unmatched to any gene: 16. This CDR3 is 19 amino acids long. Looked up from germline, CDR1 is SNHLY and CDR2 is FYNNEI. The CDR3 sequence: CASSVFGSKRESSTDTQYF. The CDR3 coding sequence is TGTGCCAGCAGTGTTTTTGGTTCGAAGCGGGAAAGTAGCACAGATACGCAGTATTTT.

V gene TRBV4-2 combines with J gene TRBJ2-4, with 9 bases lining up with TRBD1. This CDR3 has 17 amino acids. V gave up 0 bases and J gave up 3 bases; unmatched junction bases: 6. Germline V CDR1 and CDR2: LGHNA, YNFKEQ. In nucleotides, the CDR3 is TGTGCCAGCAGCCAAGACGTGACAGGGGGTAGCAAAAACATTCAGTACTTC. Translated, it gives CASSQDVTGGSKNIQYF.

This chain uses TRBV4-3 with TRBJ1-6; 7 bases align to TRBD1. Germline CDR1 reads LGHNA; CDR2 reads YSLEER. The CDR3 has 15 residues. The V and J ends lost 1 base and 5 bases, in that order; junction bases with no gene match: 2. This CDR3 is CASSQGQGNNSPLHF. For the CDR3, the DNA is TGCGCCAGCAGCCAAGGACAGGGAAATAATTCACCCCTCCACTTT.

The V gene is TRBV5-1, the J gene TRBJ2-2; D is possibly TRBD2 (6 bases). Trimming cost V 3 bases and J 4 bases, with 19 bases left between them. The CDR3 loop spans 17 amino acids. Germline V gene lookup returns CDR1 SGHRS and CDR2 YFSETQ. The CDR3 loop reads CASSSAPGTAGTGELFF. The CDR3 DNA sequence: TGCGCCAGCAGCTCCGCCCCCGGGACTGCAGGCACCGGGGAGCTGTTTTTT.

The CDR3 spells CASSPLDRGHTEAFF. The CDR3 DNA sequence: TGTGCCAGTAGTCCCCTAGACAGGGGGCACACTGAAGCTTTCTTT. The genes are TRBV19 and TRBJ1-1, with 10 bases aligning to TRBD1. The CDR3 has 15 amino acids. V shed 5 bases, J shed 3 bases, and the junction held 6 bases outside the gene matches. Germline V gives CDR1 LNHDA, CDR2 SQIVND (reference sequence).

The chain couples TRBV5-1 to TRBJ2-7; 14 nucleotides align to TRBD2. The V gene end was trimmed by 4 bases and the J gene end by 2 bases; junction bases not matched to a gene: 5. Germline values: CDR1 SGHRS, CDR2 YFSETQ. The CDR3 runs to 16 residues. This chain's CDR3 is CASSAGTSGRTYEQYF. For the CDR3, the DNA is TGCGCCAGCAGCGCCGGGACTAGCGGGAGAACCTACGAGCAGTACTTC.

The rearrangement uses TRBV30 and TRBJ2-6; maybe TRBD2 (5 bases). CDR3 length equals 16 residues. Germline CDR1 and CDR2: GTSNPN and SVGIG (reference sequence). V gave up 2 bases and J gave up 0 bases, with 11 bases separating them. The CDR3 is CAWSTPGGSGANVLTF. The CDR3 bases are TGTGCCTGGAGTACTCCAGGAGGCTCTGGGGCCAACGTCCTGACTTTC.